Below are 23 T cell receptor beta chains sequenced from a single sample in a study of Graves' ophthalmopathy and Graves' hyperthyroidism. Researchers took RNA transcripts and amplified TCR beta CDR3 regions from them. HTBI primers were employed in first-round RT-PCR, then a second-round multiplex PCR followed. TCRdb re-called the multiplex PCR reads with MiXCR, one entry per CDR3 protein. The sample records about 550,000 distinct CDR3 sequences, approximately 37% being singletons. The sequenced material came from peripheral blood or thyroid tissue (not recorded which). Receptors were obtained from an adult man with Graves' hyperthyroidism.

The V call is TRBV5-1, the J call TRBJ2-2; perhaps TRBD1 as D (8 bases). The V end lost 7 bases, the J end lost 1 base, and 14 bases lay between the germline ends. Germline CDR1 SGHRS, CDR2 YFSETQ. CDR3 size: 15 residues. The CDR3 protein is CASWTGTMNTGELFF. The CDR3 DNA is TGCGCCAGCTGGACAGGGACTATGAACACCGGGGAGCTGTTTTTT.

This clonotype came up a few times. This chain connects TRBV2 to TRBJ1-5; D may be TRBD1 (6 bases). CDR1 SNHLY and CDR2 FYNNEI come from the germline V gene. This CDR3 has 19 amino acids. V was clipped by 2 bases and J by 1 base, with 21 bases between them. In DNA form, the CDR3 reads TGTGCCAGCAGTGAAATGGGACACCGAGGGTGGTACAGCAATCAGCCCCAGCATTTT. This gives the protein CASSEMGHRGWYSNQPQHF.

This clonotype was counted between two and nine times. V usage is TRBV29-1 and J usage is TRBJ2-1; 9 bases line up with TRBD2. The CDR3 extends over 14 amino acids. J was trimmed by 4 bases and V by 4 bases; bases with no gene match: 5. CDR1 and CDR2 from the germline V gene are SQVTM and ANQGSEA. CDR3 amino acids: CSVVWLAGYNEQFF. CDR3 DNA: TGCAGCGTTGTCTGGCTAGCGGGGTACAATGAGCAGTTCTTC.

The gene calls are TRBV5-1 and TRBJ2-6; 8 bases agree with TRBD1. Germline lookup yields CDR1 SGHRS and CDR2 YFSETQ. CDR3 length equals 17 residues. With 2 bases clipped from V and 4 bases from J, the junction kept 8 bases outside the gene matches. CDR3 sequence (DNA): TGCGCCAGCAGCTTCCAACAGGGGGACACCGGGGCCAACGTCCTGACTTTC. It specifies CASSFQQGDTGANVLTF.

This clonotype was counted many times. V gene TRBV5-4 combines with J gene TRBJ1-1; tentative D call: TRBD1 (5 bases). The CDR3 has 15 residues. V was shortened by 4 bases and J by 2 bases, with 15 bases between the two germline ends. The germline V gene encodes CDR1 SGHNT and CDR2 YYREEE (reference sequence). Here the CDR3 reads CASSIPTGGNTEAFF. The CDR3 bases are TGTGCCAGCAGCATCCCGACCGGGGGAAACACTGAAGCTTTCTTT.

This clonotype was detected once. This chain connects TRBV12-3 or TRBV12-4 to TRBJ2-2; TRBD2 might be the D (7 bases). There are 16 residues in the CDR3. Trimming removed 6 bases at V and 5 bases at J, with 19 bases between. CDR3 sequence reads: CASRPTSVGATGELFF. For the CDR3, the DNA is TGTGCCAGCAGGCCTACTAGCGTGGGGGCAACCGGGGAGCTGTTTTTT.

The chain employs TRBV2 and TRBJ1-3; 7 bases are a match to TRBD1. CDR3 length: 14 residues. V gave up 6 bases and J gave up 7 bases; unmatched junction bases: 9. CDR1 and CDR2 from the germline V gene are SNHLY and FYNNEI. The CDR3, as DNA: TGTGCCAGCAGATACTCAGGGGGTTTGAACACCATATATTTT. It is translated as CASRYSGGLNTIYF.

This clonotype was recorded at least ten times. The chain combines TRBV19 with TRBJ2-7; perhaps TRBD1 as D (6 bases). The CDR3 extends over 13 amino acids. Germline values: CDR1 LNHDA, CDR2 SQIVND (reference sequence). V lost 10 bases and J 6 bases, leaving 19 bases between the germline ends. DNA for the CDR3: TGTGCCACGGAAGGGTGGGAAGGGGGCGAGCAGTACTTC. This sequence encodes CATEGWEGGEQYF.

In this sample, this clonotype turned up many times. The gene calls are TRBV5-1 and TRBJ1-1; perhaps TRBD1 as D (6 bases). With 0 bases removed from V and 1 base from J, the gap between germline ends came to 10 bases. The CDR3 totals 15 residues. CDR1 and CDR2 (germline): SGHRS, YFSETQ. The CDR3 DNA reads TGCGCCAGCAGCTTGGTTGGGGGCGCGAACACTGAAGCTTTCTTT. Translation: CASSLVGGANTEAFF. The full variable domain, its missing parts supplied by reference TRBV5-1 and TRBJ1-1, is KAGVTQTPRYLIKTRGQQVTLSCSPISGHRSVSWYQQTPGQGLQFLFEYFSETQRNKGNFPGRFSGRQFSNSRSEMNVSTLELGDSALYLCASSLVGGANTEAFFGQGTRLTVV.

This clonotype has at least ten counts. This chain connects TRBV24-1 to TRBJ1-2; 8 nucleotides match TRBD1. The V gene's germline CDR1 is KGHDR and CDR2 SFDVKD. The CDR3 is 15 residues long. Trimming at V came to 0 bases and at J to 6 bases, leaving 5 bases not matched to a gene. CDR3 loop: CATSDLGTGRDGYTF. The DNA for the CDR3 is TGTGCCACCAGTGATTTGGGGACAGGAAGGGATGGCTACACCTTC.

This clonotype was seen ten or more times. The rearrangement links TRBV5-1 to TRBJ2-5; D uncertain. This CDR3 has 13 amino acids. Germline assignment: CDR1 SGHRS and CDR2 YFSETQ. The ends were cut back, 4 bases at V and 3 bases at J, with 10 bases in the middle. CDR3 in DNA: TGCGCCAGCAGCCAACGGCTGGAAGAGACCCAGTACTTC. It specifies CASSQRLEETQYF. Looking up the rest from reference TRBV5-1 and TRBJ2-5 gives the full variable domain: KAGVTQTPRYLIKTRGQQVTLSCSPISGHRSVSWYQQTPGQGLQFLFEYFSETQRNKGNFPGRFSGRQFSNSRSEMNVSTLELGDSALYLCASSQRLEETQYFGPGTRLLVL.

The chain joins TRBV7-9 to TRBJ2-3, with D hard to call. The germline V and J ends were trimmed by 6 bases and 1 base, with 8 bases remaining between them. Germline CDR1 SEHNR, CDR2 FQNEAQ (reference sequence). The CDR3 contains 13 residues. In DNA form, the CDR3 reads TGTGCCAGCAGTGACTCGCGCACAGATACGCAGTATTTT. This codes for CASSDSRTDTQYF.

There are many counts of this clonotype. The rearrangement joins TRBV2 to TRBJ1-2; tentatively, D is TRBD1 (5 bases). This CDR3 spans 12 amino acids. V lost 7 bases and J 5 bases, leaving 11 bases between the germline ends. CDR1 and CDR2 from the germline V gene are SNHLY and FYNNEI. The CDR3 coding sequence is TGTGCCAGCACCGGGGCAGTGTATGGCTACACCTTC. As protein: CASTGAVYGYTF.

This clonotype has ten or more counts. The chain couples TRBV9 to TRBJ1-1; D is unresolved. Germline values: CDR1 SGDLS, CDR2 YYNGEE. This CDR3 comprises 13 residues. V dropped 3 bases and J dropped 3 bases, with 9 bases sitting between them. This CDR3 reads CASSAEGYTEAFF. As DNA, the CDR3 is TGTGCCAGCAGCGCGGAAGGGTACACTGAAGCTTTCTTT. The full variable domain, in which reference TRBV9 and TRBJ1-1 provide the parts outside the CDR3, is DSGVTQTPKHLITATGQRVTLRCSPRSGDLSVYWYQQSLDQGLQFLIQYYNGEERAKGNILERFSAQQFPDLHSELNLSSLELGDSALYFCASSAEGYTEAFFGQGTRLTVV.

This clonotype was picked up a small number of times. The chain links TRBV20-1 to TRBJ1-3, with D hard to call. Germline lookup yields CDR1 DFQATT and CDR2 SNEGSKA (reference sequence). Deletions cut 1 base from V and 0 bases from J, with 13 bases between. The CDR3 has 16 amino acids. The CDR3 DNA reads TGCAGTGCTAGAGTGAGGTCCGTGGTCTCTGGAAACACCATATATTTT. Its protein is CSARVRSVVSGNTIYF.

With regard to this clonotype: This may come from a read error, since a much larger clone is one base off. V usage is TRBV20-1 and J usage is TRBJ2-7; 7 bases fit TRBD2. CDR1 is DFQATT and CDR2 is SNEGSKA in the germline V gene (reference sequence). CDR3 length: 17 amino acids. CDR3 residues: CSARQWTRGTTSYEQHF. The CDR3 DNA reads as TGCAGTGCCAGACAGTGGACCCGCGGGACTACTTCCTACGAGCAGCACTTC.

This clonotype was detected only once. V gene TRBV27 combines with J gene TRBJ1-5; tentative D call: TRBD1 (5 bases). V shed 5 bases and J shed 4 bases, with 18 bases lying between them. CDR1 is MNHEY and CDR2 is SMNVEV in the germline V gene (reference sequence). The CDR3 runs 16 residues. The CDR3 sequence is CASSLFSGNGNQPQHF. CDR3 nucleotide sequence: TGTGCCAGCAGTCTTTTCTCAGGGAACGGGAATCAGCCCCAGCATTTT.

The V call is TRBV9, the J call TRBJ2-6; 8 nucleotides agree with TRBD1. The CDR3 is 18 amino acids. V was pared by 3 bases and J by 2 bases, with 10 bases of the junction left unmatched. CDR1 SGDLS and CDR2 YYNGEE come from the germline V gene. The chain's CDR3 is CASSEMGTGTAGANVLTF. In DNA, the CDR3 is TGTGCCAGCAGCGAGATGGGGACAGGCACAGCTGGGGCCAACGTCCTGACTTTC.

The chain uses TRBV5-5 and TRBJ2-7, with D possibly matching TRBD1 (5 bases). The V and J ends lost 7 bases and 6 bases respectively, with 17 bases between them. CDR3 length equals 13 residues. Germline V gene data show CDR1 as SGHKS and CDR2 as YYEKEE (reference sequence). CDR3 coding DNA: TGTGCCAGCGGCGTGCAGGGTTCCGCCGAGCAGTACTTC. Its protein is CASGVQGSAEQYF.

This clonotype was seen ten or more times. V and J are TRBV11-2 and TRBJ2-5; the D is unclear. The CDR3 runs 13 residues. Trimming took off 5 bases at V and 4 bases at J, with 11 bases between the two ends. In germline, CDR1 is SGHAT, CDR2 FQNNGV. The CDR3 region is CASSPDLGETQYF. The CDR3 DNA follows: TGTGCCAGCAGCCCGGACCTAGGAGAGACCCAGTACTTC. The full variable domain, in which reference TRBV11-2 and TRBJ2-5 provide the parts outside the CDR3, is EAGVAQSPRYKIIEKRQSVAFWCNPISGHATLYWYQQILGQGPKLLIQFQNNGVVDDSQLPKDRFSAERLKGVDSTLKIQPAKLEDSAVYLCASSPDLGETQYFGPGTRLLVL.

Remarks on this clonotype: A read error may account for a junction end that differs from germline. V usage is TRBV29-1 and J usage is TRBJ1-4; D is uncertain. CDR3 length: 12 residues. Per germline, CDR1 SQVTM and CDR2 ANQGSEA. The CDR3 DNA reads TGCAGCTTTGAGGGAACTAATGAAAAACTGTTTTTT. It codes for CSFEGTNEKLFF.

About this clonotype itself: This may come from a read error, since a much larger clone is one base off. This sequence joins TRBV20-1 and TRBJ2-2; perhaps TRBD1 as D (6 bases). CDR3 size: 15 residues. Trimming took off 0 bases at V and 5 bases at J, with 13 bases between the two ends. CDR1 and CDR2 from the germline V gene are DFQATT and SNEGSKA (reference sequence). The DNA for the CDR3 is TGCAGTGCTAGAGATCAGGGGTTTGGGACCGGGGAGCTGTTTTTT. This codes for CSARDQGFGTGELFF.

The rearrangement joins TRBV10-3 to TRBJ2-7; 7 bases are a match to TRBD2. Germline V gene data show CDR1 as ENHRY and CDR2 as SYGVKD. The CDR3 runs to 14 residues. V lost 10 bases and J lost 1; bases outside the gene matches: 10. CDR3 nucleotide sequence: TGTGCCACGTTCCCGGGGGGAGGATCCTACGAGCAGTACTTC. Protein: CATFPGGGSYEQYF.